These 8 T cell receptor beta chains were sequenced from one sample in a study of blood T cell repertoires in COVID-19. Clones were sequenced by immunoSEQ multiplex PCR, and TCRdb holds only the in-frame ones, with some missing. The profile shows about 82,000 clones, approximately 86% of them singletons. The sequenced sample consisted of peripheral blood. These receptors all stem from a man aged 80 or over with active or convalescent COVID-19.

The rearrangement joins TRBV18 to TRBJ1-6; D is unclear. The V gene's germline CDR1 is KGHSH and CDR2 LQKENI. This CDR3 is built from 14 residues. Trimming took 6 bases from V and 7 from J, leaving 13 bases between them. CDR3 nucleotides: TGTGCCAGCTCTCCCGGGTCTGAGAATTCACCCCTCCACTTT. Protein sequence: CASSPGSENSPLHF. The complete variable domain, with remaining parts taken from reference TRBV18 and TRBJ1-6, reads NAGVMQNPRHLVRRRGQEARLRCSPMKGHSHVYWYRQLPEEGLKFMVYLQKENIIDESGMPKERFSAEFPKEGPSILRIQQVVRGDSAAYFCASSPGSENSPLHFGNGTRLTVT.

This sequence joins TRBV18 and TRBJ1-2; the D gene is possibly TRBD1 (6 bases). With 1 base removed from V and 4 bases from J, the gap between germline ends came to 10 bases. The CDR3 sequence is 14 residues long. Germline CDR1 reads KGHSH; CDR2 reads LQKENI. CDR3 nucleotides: TGTGCCAGCTCACCACAAGGACAGACCTATGGCTACACCTTC. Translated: CASSPQGQTYGYTF.

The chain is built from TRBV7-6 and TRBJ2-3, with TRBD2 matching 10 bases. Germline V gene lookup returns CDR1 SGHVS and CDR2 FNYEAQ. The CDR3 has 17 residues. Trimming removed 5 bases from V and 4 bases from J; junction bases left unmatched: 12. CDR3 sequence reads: CASSPNSGGAGADTQYF. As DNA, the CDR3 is TGTGCCAGCAGCCCAAACAGCGGGGGGGCGGGAGCAGATACGCAGTATTTT.

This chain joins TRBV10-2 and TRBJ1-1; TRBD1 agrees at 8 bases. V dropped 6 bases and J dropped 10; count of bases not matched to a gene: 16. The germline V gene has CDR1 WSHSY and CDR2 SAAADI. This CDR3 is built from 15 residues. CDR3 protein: CASRSTGGQFPSAFF. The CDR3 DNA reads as TGCGCCAGCAGATCTACAGGGGGTCAATTTCCGTCAGCTTTCTTT.

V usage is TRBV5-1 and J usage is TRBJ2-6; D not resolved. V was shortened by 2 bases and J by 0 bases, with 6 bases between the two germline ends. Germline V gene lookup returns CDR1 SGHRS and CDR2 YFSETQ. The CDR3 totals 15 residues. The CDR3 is CASSFEASGANVLTF. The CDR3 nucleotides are TGCGCCAGCAGCTTCGAAGCCTCTGGGGCCAACGTCCTGACTTTC.

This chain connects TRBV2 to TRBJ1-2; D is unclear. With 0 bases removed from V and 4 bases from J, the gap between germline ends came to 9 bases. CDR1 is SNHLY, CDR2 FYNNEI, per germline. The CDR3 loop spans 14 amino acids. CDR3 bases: TGTGCCAGCAGTGAAGCCGACTTAGGCTATGGCTACACCTTC. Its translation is CASSEADLGYGYTF.

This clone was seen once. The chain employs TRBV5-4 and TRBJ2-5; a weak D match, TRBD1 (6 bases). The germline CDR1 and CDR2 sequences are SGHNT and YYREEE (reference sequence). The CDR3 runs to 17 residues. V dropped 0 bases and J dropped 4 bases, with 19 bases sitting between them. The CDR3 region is CASSLGAGDRVRETQYF. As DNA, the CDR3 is TGTGCCAGCAGCTTGGGGGCAGGGGATAGGGTTCGAGAGACCCAGTACTTC.

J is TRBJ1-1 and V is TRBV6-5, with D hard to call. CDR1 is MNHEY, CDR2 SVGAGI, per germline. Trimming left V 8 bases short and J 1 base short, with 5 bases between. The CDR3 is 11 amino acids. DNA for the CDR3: TGTGCCAGCCAGGAGAACACTGAAGCTTTCTTT. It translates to CASQENTEAFF.